This TCR beta chain is from a study of OX40 agonist ivuxolimab in advanced cancers. Study-level information: Dose-escalation patients' cancers were hepatocellular carcinoma, melanoma, renal cell or head and neck cancer. Points from the study as a whole: Determination of antigen specificity was not performed for the expanded peripheral T cells.

Method: immunoSEQ multiplex PCR; TCRdb's copy keeps in-frame clones and lacks some. The repertoire holds 90,000 to 130,000 clones, with around 90% as singletons. V was cut by 5 bases and J by 1 base, with 12 bases left in between. CDR3 length equals 14 residues. The germline gives CDR1 GTSNPN, CDR2 SVGIG (reference sequence). Notes on this clone: Its antigen remains unknown.

Sample: CD4+ or CD8+ T cells sorted from blood, taken in a trial of the OX40 agonist ivuxolimab. The sequence derives from an adult with an advanced solid tumor such as melanoma, head and neck, liver or kidney cancer. The chain combines TRBV30 with TRBJ1-3, with D unclear. Here the CDR3 DNA reads TGTGCCTGGTCCGAAGCCCTTTCTGGAAACACCATATATTTT. Translating gives CAWSEALSGNTIYF.